This TCR beta chain was recovered during a study of OX40 agonist ivuxolimab in advanced cancers. In the study overall: Ivuxolimab, which targeted the costimulatory receptor OX40 (CD134), was an agonistic, fully human IgG2 monoclonal antibody. Intravenous ivuxolimab was administered to patients every 2 weeks at six dose levels: 0.01, 0.1, 0.3, 1.5, 3 and 10 mg/kg. Partial responses were achieved by three dose-escalation patients, of whom one had hepatocellular carcinoma and two had cutaneous melanoma. The purpose of peripheral TCRbeta sequencing was to test whether ivuxolimab changed TCR sequence diversity and led to clonal T-cell expansion. Of the approximately 54 patients in dose escalation, some 19 had hepatocellular carcinoma, around 15 had melanoma, 9 had renal cell carcinoma and 9 had head and neck cancer. Prior anti-PD-1, anti-PD-L1 or anti-CTLA-4 therapy was permitted, and checkpoint inhibitors had been received by under 50% of dose-escalation patients. The monotherapy dose-escalation portion (N = 52 patients) of the phase I ivuxolimab trial is reported in the paper. The dose-escalation cohort was around 84% male with a mean age of around 62 years, ranging from about 23 to 85. Summary of the overall study and its limitations: Partial responders in the 0.1-3.0 mg/kg groups had among the lowest normalized peripheral clonal expansion, especially among CD8+ T cells. Antigen specificity was not determined for the clonally expanded peripheral T cells. Low levels of normalized T-cell clonal expansion were also seen in some nonresponding patients. Clonal expansion of both CD4+ and CD8+ blood T cells was observed from baseline to week 6 at doses 0.1 to 3.0 mg/kg. After ivuxolimab, expanded clones were on average more numerous among CD8+ T cells than among CD4+ T cells.

Notes on this clone: Its antigen is not yet known. Base quality data are lacking; no much larger clone is found one base away.

The trial excluded patients who had a history of autoimmune disease or were on systemic immunosuppression. Peripheral blood for TCR sequencing was collected from all dose cohorts at baseline, on cycle 4 day 1, and on cycle 7 day 1. The samples were drawn from a first-in-human, open-label, multicenter phase I dose-escalation trial of ivuxolimab. Adults with locally advanced or metastatic melanoma, renal cell carcinoma, hepatocellular carcinoma or head and neck squamous cell carcinoma were enrolled in the trial. Before TCR sequencing, CD4+ T cells and CD8+ T cells were sorted from peripheral blood as separate populations. Genomic DNA was isolated from the sorted cells so that the TCRbeta CDR3 region could be sequenced. The immunoSEQ Assay was used to sequence the TCRbeta CDR3 regions. TCRdb holds this immuneACCESS table with in-frame rearrangements only. Some clones are missing; in checked studies, unresolved V genes explain under half, and the rest has no known cause. For this sample there are about 70,000 clones; around 88% appear just once. Clones ranked in the top ten supply 2.5% to 3% of the sample.

CDR1 and CDR2 are read off the germline V gene (reference sequence) as LNHDA and SQIVND. The CDR3, cysteine through phenylalanine, is 12 amino acids long. The entry retains the CDR3 DNA only, 36 bases that are in frame from base 1. V is clipped by 7 bases and J by 6 bases, and the sequence between their germline boundaries is 13 bases long. Sequencing used CD4+ or CD8+ T cells sorted from blood, obtained in a trial of the OX40 agonist ivuxolimab. The clonotype comes from an adult with an advanced solid tumor such as melanoma, head and neck, liver or kidney cancer. The rearrangement combines TRBV19 with TRBJ2-7, with TRBD2 tentatively as D gene (5 bases match). DNA sequence: TGTGCCAGTACTCTCGGGAATGGCGAGCAGTACTTC. Its protein product is CASTLGNGEQYF.